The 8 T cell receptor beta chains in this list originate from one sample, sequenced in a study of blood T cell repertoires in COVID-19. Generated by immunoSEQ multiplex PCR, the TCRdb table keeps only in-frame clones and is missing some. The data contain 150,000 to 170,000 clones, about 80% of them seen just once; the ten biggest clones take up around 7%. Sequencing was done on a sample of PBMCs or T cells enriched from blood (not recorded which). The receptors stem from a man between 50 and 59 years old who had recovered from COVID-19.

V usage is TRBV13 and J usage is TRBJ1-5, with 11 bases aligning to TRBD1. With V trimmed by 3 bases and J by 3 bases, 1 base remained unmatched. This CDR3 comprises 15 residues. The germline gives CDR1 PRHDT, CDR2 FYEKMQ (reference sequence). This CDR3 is CASSFGQGANQPQHF. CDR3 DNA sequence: TGTGCCAGCAGCTTCGGACAGGGGGCCAATCAGCCCCAGCATTTT.

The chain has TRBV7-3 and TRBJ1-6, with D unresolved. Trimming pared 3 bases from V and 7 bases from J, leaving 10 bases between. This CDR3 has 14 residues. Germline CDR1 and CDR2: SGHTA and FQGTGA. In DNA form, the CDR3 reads TGTGCCAGCAGCTTCGACGGGATGAATTCACCCCTCCACTTT. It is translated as CASSFDGMNSPLHF.

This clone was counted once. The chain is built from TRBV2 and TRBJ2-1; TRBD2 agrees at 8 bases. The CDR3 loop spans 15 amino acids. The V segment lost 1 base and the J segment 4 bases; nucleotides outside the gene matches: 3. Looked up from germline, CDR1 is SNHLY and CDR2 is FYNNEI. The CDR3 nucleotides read TGTGCCAGCAGTGAAGGGCGGGGGGCTTACAATGAGCAGTTCTTC. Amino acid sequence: CASSEGRGAYNEQFF.

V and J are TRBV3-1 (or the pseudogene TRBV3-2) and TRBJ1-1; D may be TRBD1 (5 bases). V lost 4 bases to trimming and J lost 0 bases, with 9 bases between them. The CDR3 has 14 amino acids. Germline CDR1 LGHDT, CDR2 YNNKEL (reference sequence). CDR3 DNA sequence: TGTGCCAGCAGCCCCCTACAGGTGAACACTGAAGCTTTCTTT. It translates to CASSPLQVNTEAFF.

CDR3 residues: CASSQDRGARETQYF. The CDR3 DNA is TGCGCCAGCAGCCAAGATCGGGGGGCCCGTGAGACCCAGTACTTC. The V gene is TRBV4-1, the J gene TRBJ2-5, with TRBD2 as a possible D gene (7 bases). Germline lookup yields CDR1 MGHRA and CDR2 YSYEKL. V was trimmed by 0 bases and J by 5 bases, leaving 13 bases between them. CDR3 length: 15 residues.

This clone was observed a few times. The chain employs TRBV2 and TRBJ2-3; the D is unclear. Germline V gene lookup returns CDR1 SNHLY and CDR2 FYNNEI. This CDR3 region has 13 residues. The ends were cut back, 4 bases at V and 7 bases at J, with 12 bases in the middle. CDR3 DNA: TGTGCCAGCAGTGTGGTAAGAGAAAATACGCAGTATTTT. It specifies CASSVVRENTQYF.

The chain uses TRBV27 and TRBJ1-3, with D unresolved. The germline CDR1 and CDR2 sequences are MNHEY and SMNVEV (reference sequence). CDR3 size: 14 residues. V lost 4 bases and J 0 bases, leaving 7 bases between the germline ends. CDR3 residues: CASSSLASGNTIYF. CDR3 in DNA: TGTGCCAGCAGTTCGCTGGCCTCTGGAAACACCATATATTTT.

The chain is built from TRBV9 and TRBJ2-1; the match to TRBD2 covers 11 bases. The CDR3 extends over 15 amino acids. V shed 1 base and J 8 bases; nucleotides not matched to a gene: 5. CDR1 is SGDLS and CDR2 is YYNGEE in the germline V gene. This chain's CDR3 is CASSVLAGGTDEQFF. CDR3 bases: TGTGCCAGCAGCGTATTAGCGGGGGGGACGGATGAGCAGTTCTTC.